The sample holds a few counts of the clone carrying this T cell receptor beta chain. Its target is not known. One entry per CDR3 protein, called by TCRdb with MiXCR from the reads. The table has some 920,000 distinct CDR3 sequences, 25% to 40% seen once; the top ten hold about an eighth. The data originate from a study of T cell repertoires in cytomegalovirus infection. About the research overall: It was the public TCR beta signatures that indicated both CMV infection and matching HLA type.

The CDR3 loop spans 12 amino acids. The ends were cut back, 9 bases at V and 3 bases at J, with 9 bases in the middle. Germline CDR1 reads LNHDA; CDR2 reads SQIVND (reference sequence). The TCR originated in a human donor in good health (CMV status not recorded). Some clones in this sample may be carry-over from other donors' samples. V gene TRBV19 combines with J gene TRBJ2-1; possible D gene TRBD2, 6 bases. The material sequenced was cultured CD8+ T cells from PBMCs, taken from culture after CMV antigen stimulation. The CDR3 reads CASGGGYNEQFF. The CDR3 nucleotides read TGTGCCAGCGGGGGAGGCTACAATGAGCAGTTCTTC.